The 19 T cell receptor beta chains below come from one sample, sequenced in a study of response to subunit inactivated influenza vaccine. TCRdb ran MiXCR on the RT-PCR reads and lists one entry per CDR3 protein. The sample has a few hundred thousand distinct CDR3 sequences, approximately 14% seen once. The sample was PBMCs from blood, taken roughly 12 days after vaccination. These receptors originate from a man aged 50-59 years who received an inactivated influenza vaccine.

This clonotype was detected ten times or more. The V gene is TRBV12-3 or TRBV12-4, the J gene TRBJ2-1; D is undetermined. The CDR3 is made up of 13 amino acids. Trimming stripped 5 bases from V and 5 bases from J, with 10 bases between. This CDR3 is CASSPGENNEQFF. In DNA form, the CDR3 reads TGTGCCAGCAGTCCCGGAGAGAACAATGAGCAGTTCTTC.

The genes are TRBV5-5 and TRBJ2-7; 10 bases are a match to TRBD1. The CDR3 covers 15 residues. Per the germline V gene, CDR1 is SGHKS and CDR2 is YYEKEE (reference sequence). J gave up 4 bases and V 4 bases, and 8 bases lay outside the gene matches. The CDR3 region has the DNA TGTGCCAGCAGCCCGCCACCGGGACAGGGGTACGAGCAGTACTTC. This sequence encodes CASSPPPGQGYEQYF. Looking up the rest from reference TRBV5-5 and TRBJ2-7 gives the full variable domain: DAGVTQSPTHLIKTRGQQVTLRCSPISGHKSVSWYQQVLGQGPQFIFQYYEKEERGRGNFPDRFSARQFPNYSSELNVNALLLGDSALYLCASSPPPGQGYEQYFGPGTRLTVT.

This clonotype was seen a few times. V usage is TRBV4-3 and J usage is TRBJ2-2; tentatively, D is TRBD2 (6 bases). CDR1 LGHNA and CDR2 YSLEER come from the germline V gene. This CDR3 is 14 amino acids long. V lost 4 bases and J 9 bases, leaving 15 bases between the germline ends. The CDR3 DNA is TGCGCCAGCAGCCCTTCGACTAGGGACCGGGAGCTGTTTTTT. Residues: CASSPSTRDRELFF.

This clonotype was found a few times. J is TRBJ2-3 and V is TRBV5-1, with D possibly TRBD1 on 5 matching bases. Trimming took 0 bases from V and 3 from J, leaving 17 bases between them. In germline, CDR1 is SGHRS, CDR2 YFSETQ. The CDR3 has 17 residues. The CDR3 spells CASSLGFAGKETDTQYF. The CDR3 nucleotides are TGCGCCAGCAGCTTGGGATTCGCAGGGAAGGAAACAGATACGCAGTATTTT. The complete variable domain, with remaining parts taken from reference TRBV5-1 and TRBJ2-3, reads KAGVTQTPRYLIKTRGQQVTLSCSPISGHRSVSWYQQTPGQGLQFLFEYFSETQRNKGNFPGRFSGRQFSNSRSEMNVSTLELGDSALYLCASSLGFAGKETDTQYFGPGTRLTVL.

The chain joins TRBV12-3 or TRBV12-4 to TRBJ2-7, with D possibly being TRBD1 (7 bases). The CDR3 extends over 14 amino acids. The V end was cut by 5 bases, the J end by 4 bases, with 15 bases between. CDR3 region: CASSKQGGTYEQYF. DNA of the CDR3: TGTGCCAGCAGTAAGCAGGGGGGTACGTACGAGCAGTACTTC.

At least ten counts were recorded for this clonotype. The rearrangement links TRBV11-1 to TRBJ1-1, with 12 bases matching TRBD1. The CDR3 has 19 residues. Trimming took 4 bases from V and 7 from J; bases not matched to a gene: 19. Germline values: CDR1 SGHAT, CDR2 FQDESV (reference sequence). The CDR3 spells CASSYSNHTGTGGANEAFF. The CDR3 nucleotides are TGTGCCAGCAGCTACTCGAACCATACCGGGACAGGGGGCGCAAATGAAGCTTTCTTT.

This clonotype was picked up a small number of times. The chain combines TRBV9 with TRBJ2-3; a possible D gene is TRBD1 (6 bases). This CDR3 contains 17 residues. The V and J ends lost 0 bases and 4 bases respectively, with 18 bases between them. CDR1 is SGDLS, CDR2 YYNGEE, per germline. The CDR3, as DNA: TGTGCCAGCAGCGTAGATAGCCCCTACTACAGGGCAGATACGCAGTATTTT. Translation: CASSVDSPYYRADTQYF.

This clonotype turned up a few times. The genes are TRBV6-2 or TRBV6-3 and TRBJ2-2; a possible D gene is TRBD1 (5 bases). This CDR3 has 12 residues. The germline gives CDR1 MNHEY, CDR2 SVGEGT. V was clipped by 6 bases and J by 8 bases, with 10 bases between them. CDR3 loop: CASRMGPGELFF. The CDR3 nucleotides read TGTGCCAGCAGGATGGGGCCTGGGGAGCTGTTTTTT.

The CDR3 spells CASSLGWATMYF. For the CDR3, the DNA is TGTGCCAGCAGTTTGGGATGGGCTACTATGTACTTC. J is TRBJ2-5 and V is TRBV28; no clear D. Trimming removed 3 bases at V and 13 bases at J, with 15 bases between. The CDR3 is 12 amino acids. Germline assignment: CDR1 MDHEN and CDR2 SYDVKM.

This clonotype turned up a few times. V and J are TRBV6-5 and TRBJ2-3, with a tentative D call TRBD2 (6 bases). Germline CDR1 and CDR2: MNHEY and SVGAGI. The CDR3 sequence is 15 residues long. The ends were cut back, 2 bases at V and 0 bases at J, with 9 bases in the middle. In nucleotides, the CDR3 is TGTGCCAGCAGTTACCTGAGCGGGAGCACAGATACGCAGTATTTT. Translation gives CASSYLSGSTDTQYF.

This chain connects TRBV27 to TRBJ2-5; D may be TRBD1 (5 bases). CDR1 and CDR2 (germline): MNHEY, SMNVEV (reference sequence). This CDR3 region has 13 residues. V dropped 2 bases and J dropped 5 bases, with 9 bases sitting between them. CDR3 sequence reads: CASSLGAFETQYF. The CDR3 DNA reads TGTGCCAGCAGTTTAGGGGCCTTTGAGACCCAGTACTTC.

CDR3 amino acids: CASSLDPTSYNEQFF. The CDR3 DNA follows: TGTGCCAGCAGCTTGGACCCAACCTCCTACAATGAGCAGTTCTTC. This chain joins TRBV5-5 and TRBJ2-1; D is unresolved. The V and J ends lost 0 bases and 0 bases respectively, with 7 bases between them. Germline CDR1 and CDR2: SGHKS and YYEKEE (reference sequence). The CDR3 is made up of 15 amino acids.

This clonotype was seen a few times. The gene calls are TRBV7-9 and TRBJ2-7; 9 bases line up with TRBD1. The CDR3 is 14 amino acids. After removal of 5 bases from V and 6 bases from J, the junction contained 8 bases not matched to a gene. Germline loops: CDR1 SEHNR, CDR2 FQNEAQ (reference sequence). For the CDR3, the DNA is TGTGCCAGCAGCCCGGGACAGGGTTTTCCCGAGCAGTACTTC. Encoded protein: CASSPGQGFPEQYF.

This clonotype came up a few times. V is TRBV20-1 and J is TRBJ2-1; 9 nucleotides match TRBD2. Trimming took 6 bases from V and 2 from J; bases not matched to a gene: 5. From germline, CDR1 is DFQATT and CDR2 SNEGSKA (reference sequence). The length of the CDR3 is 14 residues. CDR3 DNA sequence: TGCAGTGCCAGACTAGCGGAACCCTACAATGAGCAGTTCTTC. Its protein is CSARLAEPYNEQFF.

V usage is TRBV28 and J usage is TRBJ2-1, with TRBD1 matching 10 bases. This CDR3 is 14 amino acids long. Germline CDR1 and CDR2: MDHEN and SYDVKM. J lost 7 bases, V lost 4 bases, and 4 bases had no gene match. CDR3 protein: CASSSGQGRNEQFF. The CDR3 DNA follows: TGTGCCAGCAGTTCGGGACAGGGGAGGAATGAGCAGTTCTTC.

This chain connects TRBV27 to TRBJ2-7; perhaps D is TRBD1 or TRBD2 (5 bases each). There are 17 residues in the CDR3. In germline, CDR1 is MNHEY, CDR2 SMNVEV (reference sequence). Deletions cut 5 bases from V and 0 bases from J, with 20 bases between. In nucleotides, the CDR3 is TGTGCCAGCAGTCCGTTAGGGACGGTTCTGAGCTCCTACGAGCAGTACTTC. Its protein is CASSPLGTVLSSYEQYF.

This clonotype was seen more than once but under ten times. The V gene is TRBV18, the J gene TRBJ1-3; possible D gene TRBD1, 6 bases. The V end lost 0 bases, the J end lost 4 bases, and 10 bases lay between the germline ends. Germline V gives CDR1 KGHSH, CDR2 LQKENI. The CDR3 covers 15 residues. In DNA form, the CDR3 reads TGTGCCAGCTCACCACCATCACAGGGCGGAAACACCATATATTTT. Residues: CASSPPSQGGNTIYF.

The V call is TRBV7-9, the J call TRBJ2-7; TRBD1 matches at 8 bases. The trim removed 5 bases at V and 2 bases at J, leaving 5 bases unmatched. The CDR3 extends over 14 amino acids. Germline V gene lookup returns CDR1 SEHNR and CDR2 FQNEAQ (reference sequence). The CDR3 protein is CASSTQTGAYEQYF. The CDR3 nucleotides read TGTGCCAGCAGCACCCAGACAGGGGCCTACGAGCAGTACTTC.

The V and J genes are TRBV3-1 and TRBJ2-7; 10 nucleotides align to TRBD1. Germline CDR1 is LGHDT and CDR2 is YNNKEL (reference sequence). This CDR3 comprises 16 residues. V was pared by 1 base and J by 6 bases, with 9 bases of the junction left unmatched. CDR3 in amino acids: CASSQGAGQGFREQYF. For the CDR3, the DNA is TGTGCCAGCAGCCAAGGTGCGGGACAGGGGTTTCGCGAGCAGTACTTC.